A selection of T cell receptor beta chains follows, all from one sample in a study of regulatory T cells in long-lasting Graves disease. Via MiXCR, TCRdb re-called the multiplex PCR reads, giving one row per CDR3 protein. The sample has roughly 380,000 distinct CDR3 sequences; over 15% are singletons. These data were also reused for a study on T cells in Graves' hyperthyroidism and ophthalmopathy.

Sequences were derived from peripheral blood mononuclear cells (PBMCs), sampled at new diagnosis, from a patient treated with antithyroid drugs. These TCRs come from a man aged 40-49 years with Graves disease. CDR3s include the opening cysteine and the closing phenylalanine or tryptophan. D genes are given only for firm matches.

TRBD2	TRBV28	TRBJ2-1	CASSSMRGYRFF
.	TRBV7-8	TRBJ1-5	CASRGQHNQPQHF
.	TRBV4-1	TRBJ1-6	CASSQVRNSPLHF
.	TRBV5-1	TRBJ2-2	CASSLAPTGSNTGELFF
.	TRBV7-3	TRBJ1-2	CASSSQGGRGYTF
.	TRBV5-1	TRBJ2-7	CASSLGRSPNEQYF
TRBD2	TRBV7-9	TRBJ2-3	CASSYGVGLAGEFTDTQYF
.	TRBV30	TRBJ2-5	CAWSVGGAGGGETQYF
.	TRBV28	TRBJ1-6	CASSAPGLGSPLHF
TRBD2	TRBV10-2	TRBJ2-7	CASSDRVPGGIEQYF
.	TRBV7-9	TRBJ2-1	CASSALGQFF
.	TRBV5-5	TRBJ1-1	CASSNGQNTEAFF
.	TRBV2	TRBJ2-1	CASSGRDNEQFF
TRBD1	TRBV27	TRBJ2-7	CASSPYRGRDEQYF
TRBD2	TRBV6-1	TRBJ2-5	CASSERFSSGVRETQYF
.	TRBV7-3	TRBJ1-2	CASSRRGDGGGYTF
TRBD2	TRBV4-1	TRBJ2-7	CASSRGLAGEQYF
.	TRBV28	TRBJ2-7	CASSPPAVTDSYEQYF
TRBD1	TRBV18	TRBJ1-4	CASSPDRGLEKLFF
TRBD1	TRBV10-3	TRBJ2-7	CAISDGTGQAYEQYF
.	TRBV28	TRBJ2-7	CASSFMPLGTYEQYF
.	TRBV7-2	TRBJ1-2	CASSLGRVGGYTF
TRBD2	TRBV20-1	TRBJ2-1	CSARASGVYNEQFF